The present T cell receptor beta chain was sequenced within a study of blood T cell repertoires in COVID-19. CDR1 and CDR2 from the germline V gene are SGHVS and FQNEAQ. After removal of 5 bases from V and 5 bases from J, the junction contained 18 bases not matched to a gene. The CDR3 extends over 20 amino acids. The authors' processing: Reference gene primer amplification gave nucleated cell count estimates. Sequenced by immunoSEQ multiplex PCR; TCRdb stores in-frame clones only, minus some. V and J calls and clone size are given by that table; D and trimming were obtained from the DNA. The data hold tens of thousands of clones, with more than 75% observed a single time.

Sequenced: peripheral blood. The source of this sequence is a human donor in a cohort sampled during active COVID-19. The chain links TRBV7-8 to TRBJ2-1; 13 bases line up with TRBD2. CDR3 sequence reads: CASSPSALAGGAVRNNEQFF. CDR3 sequence (DNA): TGTGCCAGCAGCCCCAGCGCACTAGCGGGAGGGGCTGTGAGGAACAATGAGCAGTTCTTC.